The text below deals with one T cell receptor beta chain. Sequencing used immunoSEQ multiplex PCR; TCRdb keeps in-frame clones, though not all of them. Among about 200,000 clones listed, approximately 82% were seen once. This entry belongs to a study of blood T cell repertoires in COVID-19. Participants came from roughly 25 US areas, aged roughly 18 to 89 years. Cohort placement rested on clinical history that participants reported themselves. Either two negative PCRs, clearance, or symptom resolution qualified Cohort 3 donors as recovered. Looked up from germline, CDR1 is KGHSH and CDR2 is LQKENI. Losses at the gene ends were 3 bases for V and 4 bases for J; bases not matched to a gene: 7. The CDR3 is made up of 15 amino acids.

This chain uses TRBV18 with TRBJ2-5, with 8 nucleotides matching TRBD2. The sample comprised PBMCs or T cells enriched from blood (not recorded which). The clonotype was recovered from a middle-aged man who had recovered from COVID-19. The DNA for the CDR3 is TGTGCCAGCTCACCCCAGCGGGAGTATGGAGAGACCCAGTACTTC. Its protein product is CASSPQREYGETQYF. Full variable domain (rest looked up from reference TRBV18 and TRBJ2-5): NAGVMQNPRHLVRRRGQEARLRCSPMKGHSHVYWYRQLPEEGLKFMVYLQKENIIDESGMPKERFSAEFPKEGPSILRIQQVVRGDSAAYFCASSPQREYGETQYFGPGTRLLVL.